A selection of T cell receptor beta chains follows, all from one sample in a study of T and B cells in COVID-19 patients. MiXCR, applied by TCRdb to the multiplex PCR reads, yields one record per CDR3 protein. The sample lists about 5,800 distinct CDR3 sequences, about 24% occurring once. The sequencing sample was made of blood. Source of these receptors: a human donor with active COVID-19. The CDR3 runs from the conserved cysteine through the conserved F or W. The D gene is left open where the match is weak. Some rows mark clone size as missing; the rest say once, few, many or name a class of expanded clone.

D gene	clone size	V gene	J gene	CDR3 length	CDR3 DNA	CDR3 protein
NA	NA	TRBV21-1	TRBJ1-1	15	TGTGCCAGCAGCACTCGTCTGTCTGCGGGGGGTGAAGCTTTCTTT	CASSTRLSAGGEAFF
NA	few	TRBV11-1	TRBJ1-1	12	TGTGCCAGCAGTCGAAGTCTTGGAGAAGCTTTCTTT	CASSRSLGEAFF
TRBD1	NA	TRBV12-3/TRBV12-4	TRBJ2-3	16	TGTGCCAGCAGTTTCGGGACAGGGAGTATCACAGATACGCAGTATTTT	CASSFGTGSITDTQYF
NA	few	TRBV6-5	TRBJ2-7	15	TGTGCCAGCAGTTCCTCCGGGACTTCTTCCTACGAGCAGTACTTC	CASSSSGTSSYEQYF
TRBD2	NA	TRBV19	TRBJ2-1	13	TGTGCCAGTAGCTCGAGCGGGAGCGATGAGCAGTTCTTC	CASSSSGSDEQFF
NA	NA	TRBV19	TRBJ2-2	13	TGTGCCAGTATTCCGGGCCACACCGGGGAGCTGTTTTTT	CASIPGHTGELFF
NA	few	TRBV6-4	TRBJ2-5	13	TGTGCCATCGTCCCGACAGGCGTAGAGACCCAGTACTTC	CAIVPTGVETQYF
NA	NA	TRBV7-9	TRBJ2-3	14	TGTGCCAGCAGCTTAGAAGGAAGTACAGATACGCAGTATTTT	CASSLEGSTDTQYF
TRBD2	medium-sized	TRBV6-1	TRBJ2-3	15	TGTGCCAGCAGCCGGACTAGCGGAGGCACAGATACGCAGTATTTT	CASSRTSGGTDTQYF
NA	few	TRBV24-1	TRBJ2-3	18	TGTGCCACCAGTGATTTGAAGGAAAGCGGTTTTGGCACAGATACGCAGTATTTT	CATSDLKESGFGTDTQYF
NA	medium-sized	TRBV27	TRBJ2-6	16	TGTGCCAGCAAATCCCTCCTCTTTTCTGGGGCCAACGTCCTGACTTTC	CASKSLLFSGANVLTF
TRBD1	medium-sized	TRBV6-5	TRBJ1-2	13	TGTGCCAGTTCCCTTCAACAGGGGTATGGCTACACCTTC	CASSLQQGYGYTF
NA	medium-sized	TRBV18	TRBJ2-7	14	TGTGCCAGCTCACCACGAACAGGGACCCGCGAGCAGTACTTC	CASSPRTGTREQYF
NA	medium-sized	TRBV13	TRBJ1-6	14	TGTGCCAGCAGCTTAGGACAGTATAATTCACCCCTCCACTTT	CASSLGQYNSPLHF
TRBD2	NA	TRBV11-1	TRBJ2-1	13	TGTGCCAGCAGCTCATCTAGCGGTAATGAGCAGTTCTTC	CASSSSSGNEQFF
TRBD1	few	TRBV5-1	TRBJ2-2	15	TGCGCCAGCAGCTCGGACAGGGGTCCCACCGGGGAGCTGTTTTTT	CASSSDRGPTGELFF
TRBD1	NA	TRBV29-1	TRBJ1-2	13	TGCAGCGCCGGTCCGGGACAGGGAGGAGGCTACACCTTC	CSAGPGQGGGYTF
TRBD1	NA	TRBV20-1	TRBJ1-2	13	TGCAGTGCTACCTGGACAGGCAGCTATGGCTACACCTTC	CSATWTGSYGYTF
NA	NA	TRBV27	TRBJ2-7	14	TGTGCCAGCAGTGAGTCCCAGACAGCTTACGAGCAGTACTTC	CASSESQTAYEQYF
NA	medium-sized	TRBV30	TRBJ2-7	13	TGTGCCTGGAGCGTGGGAACCCCCTACGAGCAGTACTTC	CAWSVGTPYEQYF
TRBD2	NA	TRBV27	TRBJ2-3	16	TGTGCCAGCAGTTTAGGACTAGCGGGAGTAAGCGATACGCAGTATTTT	CASSLGLAGVSDTQYF
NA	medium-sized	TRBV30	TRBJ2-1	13	TGTGCCTGGAGTGCGGGCAGGGGAAGGGAGCAGTTCTTC	CAWSAGRGREQFF
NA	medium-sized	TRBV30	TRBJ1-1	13	TGTGCCTGGAGGGGTCTGGGAGGAGTGAAAGCTTTCTTT	CAWRGLGGVKAFF
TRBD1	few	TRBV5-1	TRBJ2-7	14	TGCGCCAGCACCACGGACAGGGGGGGACGGGAGCAGTACTTC	CASTTDRGGREQYF
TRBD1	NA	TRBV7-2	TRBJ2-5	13	TGTGCCAGCAGGCCCGGGACAGGGGTGACCCAGTACTTC	CASRPGTGVTQYF
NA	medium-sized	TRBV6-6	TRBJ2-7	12	TGTGCCAGCATTGGGGGCTTTTACGAGCAGTACTTC	CASIGGFYEQYF
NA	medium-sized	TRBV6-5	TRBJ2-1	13	TGTGCCAGCAGTTACCCCGGCACGTATGAGCAGTTCTTC	CASSYPGTYEQFF
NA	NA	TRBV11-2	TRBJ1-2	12	TGTGCCAGCAGCTTCGAAGGGGATGGCTACACCTTC	CASSFEGDGYTF
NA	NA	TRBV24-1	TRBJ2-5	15	TGTGCCACCAGTGTCTCAGCGCCAAGGGGAGAGACCCAGTACTTC	CATSVSAPRGETQYF
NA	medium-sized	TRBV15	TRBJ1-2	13	TGTGCCACCAGCAGAAGGGACCGGTATGGCTACACCTTC	CATSRRDRYGYTF
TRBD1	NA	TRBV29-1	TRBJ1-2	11	TGCAGCGGACGGGACAGGGCTGGCTACACCTTC	CSGRDRAGYTF
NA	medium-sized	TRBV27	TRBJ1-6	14	TGTGCCTGCGCTAGGAGCTCCTATAATTCACCCCTCCACTTT	CACARSSYNSPLHF
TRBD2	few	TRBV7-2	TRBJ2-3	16	TGTGCCAGCAGTTTGGGCCTGAACGGGGGGACAGATACGCAGTATTTT	CASSLGLNGGTDTQYF
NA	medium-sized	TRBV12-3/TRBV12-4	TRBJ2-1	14	TGTGCCAGCGACCATCACGGGCCGTACAATGAGCAGTTCTTC	CASDHHGPYNEQFF
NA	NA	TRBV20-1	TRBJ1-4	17	TGCAGTGCTAGAGGTTTAGGCAGCCAGACAACTAATGAAAAACTGTTTTTT	CSARGLGSQTTNEKLFF
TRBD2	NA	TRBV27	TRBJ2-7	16	TGTGCCAGCAGTTTACGAATCACTAGCGGGAGGGGTGAGCAGTACTTC	CASSLRITSGRGEQYF
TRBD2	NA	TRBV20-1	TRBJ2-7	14	TGCAGTGCTACGGCTAGCGGGAGTATGGGCGAGCAGTACTTC	CSATASGSMGEQYF
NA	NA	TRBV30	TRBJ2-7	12	TGTGCCTGGAGTAGCCAAGTTTACGAGCAGTACTTC	CAWSSQVYEQYF
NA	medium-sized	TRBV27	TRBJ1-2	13	TGTGCCAGCAGTAAGGGGACTAACTATGGCTACACCTTC	CASSKGTNYGYTF
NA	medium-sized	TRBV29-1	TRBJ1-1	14	TGCAGCGTCCCTGCAGGTCTCCGCCTAGGGGAAGCTTTCTTT	CSVPAGLRLGEAFF
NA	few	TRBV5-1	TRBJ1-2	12	TGCGCCAGCAGCTTGGATGGGGTAGGCTACACCTTC	CASSLDGVGYTF
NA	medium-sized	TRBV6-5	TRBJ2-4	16	TGTGCCAGCAGTTACTCATTAGGGGCGGCCAAAAACATTCAGTACTTC	CASSYSLGAAKNIQYF
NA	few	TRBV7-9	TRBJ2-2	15	TGTGCCAGCAGCTTAGAACAGTCGAACACCGGGGAGCTGTTTTTT	CASSLEQSNTGELFF